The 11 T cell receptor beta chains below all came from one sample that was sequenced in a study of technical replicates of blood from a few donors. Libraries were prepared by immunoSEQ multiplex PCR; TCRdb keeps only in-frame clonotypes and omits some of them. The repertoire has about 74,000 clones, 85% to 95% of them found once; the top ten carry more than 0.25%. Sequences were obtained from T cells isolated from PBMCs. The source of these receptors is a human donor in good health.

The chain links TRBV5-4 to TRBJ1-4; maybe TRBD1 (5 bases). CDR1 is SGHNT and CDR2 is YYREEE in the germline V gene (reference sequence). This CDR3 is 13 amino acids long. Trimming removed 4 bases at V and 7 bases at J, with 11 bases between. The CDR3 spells CASSHPRVEKLFF. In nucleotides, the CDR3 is TGTGCCAGCAGCCACCCCAGGGTTGAAAAACTGTTTTTT.

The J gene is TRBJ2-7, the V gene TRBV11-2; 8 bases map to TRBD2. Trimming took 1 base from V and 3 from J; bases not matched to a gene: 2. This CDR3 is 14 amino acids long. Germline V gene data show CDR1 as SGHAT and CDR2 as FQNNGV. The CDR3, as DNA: TGTGCCAGCAGCTTAGGGACTAGCATCTACGAGCAGTACTTC. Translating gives CASSLGTSIYEQYF. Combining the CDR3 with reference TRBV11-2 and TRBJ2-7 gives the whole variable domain EAGVAQSPRYKIIEKRQSVAFWCNPISGHATLYWYQQILGQGPKLLIQFQNNGVVDDSQLPKDRFSAERLKGVDSTLKIQPAKLEDSAVYLCASSLGTSIYEQYFGPGTRLTVT.

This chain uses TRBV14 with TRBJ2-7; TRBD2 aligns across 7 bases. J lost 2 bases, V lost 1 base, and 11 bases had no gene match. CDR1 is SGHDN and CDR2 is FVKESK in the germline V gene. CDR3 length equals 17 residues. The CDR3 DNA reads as TGTGCCAGCAGCCAAGTGAAGCTAGCGGATGTGACCTACGAGCAGTACTTC. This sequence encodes CASSQVKLADVTYEQYF. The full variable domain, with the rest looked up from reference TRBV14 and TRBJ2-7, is EAGVTQFPSHSVIEKGQTVTLRCDPISGHDNLYWYRRVMGKEIKFLLHFVKESKQDESGMPNNRFLAERTGGTYSTLKVQPAELEDSGVYFCASSQVKLADVTYEQYFGPGTRLTVT.

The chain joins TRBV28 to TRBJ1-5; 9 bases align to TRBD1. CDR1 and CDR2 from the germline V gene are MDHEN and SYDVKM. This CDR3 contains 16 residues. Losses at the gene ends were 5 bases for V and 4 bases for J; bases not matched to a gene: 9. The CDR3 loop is CASSPYRGLGNQPQHF. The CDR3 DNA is TGTGCCAGCAGTCCATACAGGGGGCTTGGGAATCAGCCCCAGCATTTT. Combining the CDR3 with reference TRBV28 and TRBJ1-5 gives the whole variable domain DVKVTQSSRYLVKRTGEKVFLECVQDMDHENMFWYRQDPGLGLRLIYFSYDVKMKEKGDIPEGYSVSREKKERFSLILESASTNQTSMYLCASSPYRGLGNQPQHFGDGTRLSIL.

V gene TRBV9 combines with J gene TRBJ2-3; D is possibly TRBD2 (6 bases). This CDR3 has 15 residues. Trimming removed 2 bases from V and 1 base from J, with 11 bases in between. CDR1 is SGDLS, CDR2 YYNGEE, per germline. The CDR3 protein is CASSVQLAGTDTQYF. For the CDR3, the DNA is TGTGCCAGCAGCGTCCAATTAGCGGGCACAGATACGCAGTATTTT.

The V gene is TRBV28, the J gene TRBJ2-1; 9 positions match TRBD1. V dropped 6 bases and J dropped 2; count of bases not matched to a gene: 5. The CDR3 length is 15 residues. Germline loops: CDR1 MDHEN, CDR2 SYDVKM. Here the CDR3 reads CASSNRDRAYNEQFF. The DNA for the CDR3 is TGTGCCAGCAGCAACCGGGACAGGGCCTACAATGAGCAGTTCTTC.

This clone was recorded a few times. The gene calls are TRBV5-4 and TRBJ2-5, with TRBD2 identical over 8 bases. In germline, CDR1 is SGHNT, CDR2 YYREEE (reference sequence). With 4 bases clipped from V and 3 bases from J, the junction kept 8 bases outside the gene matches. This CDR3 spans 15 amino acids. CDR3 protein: CASSRTSGSEETQYF. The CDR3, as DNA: TGTGCCAGCAGCCGGACGAGCGGGAGCGAAGAGACCCAGTACTTC.

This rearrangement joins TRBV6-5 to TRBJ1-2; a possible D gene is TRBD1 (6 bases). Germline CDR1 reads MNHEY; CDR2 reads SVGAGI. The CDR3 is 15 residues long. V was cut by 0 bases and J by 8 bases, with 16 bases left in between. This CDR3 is CASSYSQGRGGGYTF. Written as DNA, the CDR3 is TGTGCCAGCAGTTACTCGCAGGGGCGGGGAGGGGGCTACACCTTC.

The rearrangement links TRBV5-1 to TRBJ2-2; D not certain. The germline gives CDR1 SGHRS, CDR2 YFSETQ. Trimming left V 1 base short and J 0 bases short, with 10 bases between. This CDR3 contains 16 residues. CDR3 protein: CASSLPPTSNTGELFF. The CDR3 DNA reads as TGCGCCAGCAGCTTGCCCCCTACTTCGAACACCGGGGAGCTGTTTTTT.

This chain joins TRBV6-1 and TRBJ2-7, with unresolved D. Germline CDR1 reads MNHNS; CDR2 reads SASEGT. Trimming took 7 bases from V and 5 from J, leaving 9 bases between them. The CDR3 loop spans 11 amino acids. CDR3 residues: CASKENDEQYF. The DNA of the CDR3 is TGTGCCAGCAAAGAGAATGACGAGCAGTACTTC.

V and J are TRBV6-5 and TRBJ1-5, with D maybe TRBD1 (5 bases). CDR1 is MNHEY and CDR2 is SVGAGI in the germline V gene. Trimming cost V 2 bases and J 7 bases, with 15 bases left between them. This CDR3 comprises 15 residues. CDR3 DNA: TGTGCCAGCAGTTACACGGGGGGGGATAAACAGCCCCAGCATTTT. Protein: CASSYTGGDKQPQHF.